The clone carrying this T cell receptor (beta chain) appeared many times. What it recognizes is unknown. The data were obtained in a study of response to subunit inactivated influenza vaccine. Study-wide points: Authors proposed each seasonal influenza vaccination draws in few new T cells.

Germline CDR1 reads DFQATT; CDR2 reads SNEGSKA (reference sequence). V dropped 6 bases and J dropped 1 base, with 12 bases sitting between them. The CDR3 is made up of 13 amino acids. TCRdb analysed the RT-PCR reads with MiXCR anew, one entry per CDR3 protein. Here the sample spans about 240,000 distinct CDR3 sequences, 10% to 15% being singletons. V and J are TRBV20-1 and TRBJ1-1; a possible D gene is TRBD1 (5 bases). The specimen was non-naive T cells sorted from PBMCs, collected roughly 15 days before vaccination. The sequence came from a man aged 50 to 59 who received an inactivated influenza vaccine. The CDR3 protein is CSALQRGNTEAFF. CDR3 nucleotide sequence: TGCAGTGCCCTACAGAGGGGGAACACTGAAGCTTTCTTT.